A single sample gave rise to the 26 T cell receptor beta chains below, sequenced in a study of identical twins. TCRdb processed the 5' RACE reads anew with MiXCR; each CDR3 protein has one entry. Among some 690,000 distinct CDR3 sequences, about 20% were seen once, and the ten largest hold 4.3%. These data were likewise used in another study, on T cells expressing NK-cell markers.

The sequenced sample consisted of PBMCs. The receptors here all came from a woman aged 18-30 years in good health.

This clonotype showed up just a few times. The chain uses TRBV5-1 and TRBJ1-2; a possible D gene is TRBD1 (6 bases). V lost 2 bases, J lost 2 bases, and 10 bases lay in between. Germline CDR1 is SGHRS and CDR2 is YFSETQ. The CDR3 has 14 residues. DNA of the CDR3: TGCGCCAGCAGCTTCGGACAGCCCAACTATGGCTACACCTTC. Translated: CASSFGQPNYGYTF.

This chain links TRBV6-2 or TRBV6-3 with TRBJ2-1; 11 bases are a match to TRBD2. CDR1 and CDR2 from the germline V gene are MNHEY and SVGEGT. V lost 7 bases, J lost 9 bases, and 5 bases stayed unmatched. The CDR3 totals 13 residues. The CDR3 DNA reads TGTGCCAGCACACTAGCGGGAGCGGTTGAGCAGTTCTTC. Protein sequence: CASTLAGAVEQFF.

This clonotype was seen a handful of times. The J gene is TRBJ2-3, the V gene TRBV29-1; 9 nucleotides agree with TRBD2. CDR1 and CDR2 (germline): SQVTM, ANQGSEA. The V segment lost 7 bases and the J segment 3 bases; nucleotides outside the gene matches: 11. This CDR3 is 15 amino acids long. In DNA form, the CDR3 reads TGCAGCGCTCCGTCCTCTAGCGGGGCAACAGATACGCAGTATTTT. Encoded protein: CSAPSSSGATDTQYF.

This clonotype was observed at least ten times. This chain links TRBV6-1 with TRBJ1-2; D possibly corresponds to TRBD1 (6 bases). Germline values: CDR1 MNHNS, CDR2 SASEGT. V was cut by 6 bases and J by 2 bases, with 10 bases left in between. The CDR3 runs to 13 residues. The CDR3 DNA reads TGTGCCAGCAGACCCACAGGGAACTATGGCTACACCTTC. Its protein is CASRPTGNYGYTF.

This clonotype appeared a few times. The chain carries TRBV12-3 or TRBV12-4 and TRBJ1-1; D unresolved. The V end was cut by 8 bases, the J end by 1 base, with 11 bases between. The CDR3 has 13 residues. CDR3 DNA sequence: TGTGCCAGCGGCGACGGAGGGAACACTGAAGCTTTCTTT. Residues: CASGDGGNTEAFF.

This sequence joins TRBV12-3 or TRBV12-4 and TRBJ2-3; 8 bases match TRBD1. There are 13 residues in the CDR3. Trimming at V came to 8 bases and at J to 4 bases, leaving 5 bases not matched to a gene. The CDR3 region has the DNA TGTGCCAGCCGCTTACAGGGGGCAGATACGCAGTATTTT. It is translated as CASRLQGADTQYF.

This clonotype was detected a few times. The V gene is TRBV9, the J gene TRBJ1-2; D is uncertain. Germline V gene lookup returns CDR1 SGDLS and CDR2 YYNGEE. V lost 6 bases and J lost 4, with 10 bases in between. There are 12 residues in the CDR3. CDR3 coding DNA: TGTGCCAGCACCGCCGGCGGCTATGGCTACACCTTC. Translation gives CASTAGGYGYTF. Full variable domain (rest looked up from reference TRBV9 and TRBJ1-2): DSGVTQTPKHLITATGQRVTLRCSPRSGDLSVYWYQQSLDQGLQFLIQYYNGEERAKGNILERFSAQQFPDLHSELNLSSLELGDSALYFCASTAGGYGYTFGSGTRLTVV.

Only a few counts were recorded for this clonotype. The CDR3 spells CASSYGANTDTQYF. The CDR3 nucleotides are TGTGCCAGCAGTTACGGGGCTAACACAGATACGCAGTATTTT. The V gene is TRBV6-2 or TRBV6-3, the J gene TRBJ2-3; D possibly corresponds to TRBD1 (5 bases). The germline gives CDR1 MNHEY, CDR2 SVGEGT. The CDR3 has 14 amino acids. The V and J ends lost 2 bases and 2 bases respectively, with 8 bases between them.

The J gene is TRBJ2-7, the V gene TRBV15; D is ambiguous. CDR3 length equals 15 residues. V lost 3 bases, J lost 5 bases, and 17 bases lay in between. CDR1 and CDR2 from the germline V gene are LNHNV and YYDKDF (reference sequence). CDR3 sequence: CATSSGRWVYDEQYF. DNA for the CDR3: TGTGCCACCAGCAGCGGACGGTGGGTGTACGACGAGCAGTACTTC.

This clonotype came up a few times. The rearrangement joins TRBV15 to TRBJ2-1; no clear D gene. Germline values: CDR1 LNHNV, CDR2 YYDKDF (reference sequence). This CDR3 has 14 amino acids. Trimming stripped 0 bases from V and 8 bases from J, with 11 bases between. Written as DNA, the CDR3 is TGTGCCACCAGCAGAGACCCCGATGGGGATGAGCAGTTCTTC. This translates into CATSRDPDGDEQFF. Full variable domain (missing parts from reference TRBV15 and TRBJ2-1): DAMVIQNPRYQVTQFGKPVTLSCSQTLNHNVMYWYQQKSSQAPKLLFHYYDKDFNNEADTPDNFQSRRPNTSFCFLDIRSPGLGDTAMYLCATSRDPDGDEQFFGPGTRLTVL.

This clonotype has a count of ten or more. The V and J genes are TRBV4-3 and TRBJ2-7; 10 bases match TRBD2. The V and J ends lost 0 bases and 6 bases, in that order; junction bases with no gene match: 5. This CDR3 spans 15 amino acids. Looked up from germline, CDR1 is LGHNA and CDR2 is YSLEER. The CDR3 nucleotides are TGCGCCAGCAGCCAAGAGGCACTAGCGGGACTCGAGCAGTACTTC. It encodes CASSQEALAGLEQYF.

The V and J genes are TRBV2 and TRBJ2-1; D remains ambiguous. The CDR3 covers 14 residues. Trimming removed 1 base from V and 9 bases from J, with 13 bases in between. The germline V gene has CDR1 SNHLY and CDR2 FYNNEI. CDR3 coding DNA: TGTGCCAGCAGTGAAGGGCCTCCCCCGGGTGAGCAGTTCTTC. Amino acids: CASSEGPPPGEQFF. Looking up the rest from reference TRBV2 and TRBJ2-1 gives the full variable domain: EPEVTQTPSHQVTQMGQEVILRCVPISNHLYFYWYRQILGQKVEFLVSFYNNEISEKSEIFDDQFSVERPDGSNFTLKIRSTKLEDSAMYFCASSEGPPPGEQFFGPGTRLTVL.

This clonotype was observed many times. The chain combines TRBV5-1 with TRBJ1-1; 9 bases agree with TRBD1. Germline V lookup: CDR1 SGHRS, CDR2 YFSETQ. This CDR3 contains 12 residues. The V segment lost 8 bases and the J segment 4 bases; nucleotides outside the gene matches: 3. In DNA form, the CDR3 reads TGCGCCAGTCGACAGGGGGGCACTGAAGCTTTCTTT. The encoded protein is CASRQGGTEAFF.

This clonotype has just a few counts. The chain employs TRBV12-3 or TRBV12-4 and TRBJ2-3; TRBD2 agrees at 7 bases. This CDR3 comprises 15 residues. V lost 3 bases, J lost 5 bases, and 8 bases stayed unmatched. In DNA, the CDR3 is TGTGCCAGCAGTTTTCCGGGGGGTAAGAAAGATACGCAGTATTTT. As protein: CASSFPGGKKDTQYF.

This clonotype turned up a few times. The gene calls are TRBV7-6 and TRBJ1-1, with 8 positions matching TRBD1. With V trimmed by 5 bases and J by 7 bases, 6 bases remained unmatched. Germline lookup yields CDR1 SGHVS and CDR2 FNYEAQ. The CDR3 sequence is 13 residues long. CDR3 nucleotides: TGTGCCAGCAGCACCGCCGGGACAGGTGAAGCTTTCTTT. Amino acid sequence: CASSTAGTGEAFF.

CDR3 DNA: TGTGCCAGCAGTTCGACCCTTGGACAGGGTCCCACTGAAGCTTTCTTT. It yields the protein CASSSTLGQGPTEAFF. The chain couples TRBV12-3 or TRBV12-4 to TRBJ1-1, with 8 bases matching TRBD1. This CDR3 spans 16 amino acids. V lost 4 bases, J lost 4 bases, and 11 bases stayed unmatched.

This clonotype was picked up a small number of times. The chain employs TRBV18 and TRBJ1-2; 11 nucleotides align to TRBD1. The germline V gene has CDR1 KGHSH and CDR2 LQKENI. The CDR3 totals 12 residues. The trim removed 2 bases at V and 13 bases at J, leaving 3 bases unmatched. CDR3 loop: CASSPGTGGTTF. DNA for the CDR3: TGTGCCAGCTCACCAGGGACAGGGGGGACCACCTTC.

V usage is TRBV4-2 and J usage is TRBJ2-6; 8 nucleotides match TRBD2. Germline CDR1 reads LGHNA; CDR2 reads YNFKEQ. This CDR3 is 16 amino acids long. Unmatched junction bases numbered 6, after V lost 4 bases and J lost 4 bases. The CDR3 protein is CASSLGGGPGANVLTF. The CDR3, as DNA: TGTGCCAGCAGCCTGGGCGGGGGGCCCGGGGCCAACGTCCTGACTTTC.

This clonotype has only a few counts. The rearrangement uses TRBV15 and TRBJ2-1, with D possibly TRBD2 on 6 matching bases. Per the germline V gene, CDR1 is LNHNV and CDR2 is YYDKDF (reference sequence). This CDR3 comprises 11 residues. V was shortened by 3 bases and J by 9 bases, with 6 bases between the two germline ends. This chain's CDR3 is CATSREGEQFF. CDR3 DNA: TGTGCCACCAGCAGGGAGGGTGAGCAGTTCTTC.

This chain links TRBV5-1 with TRBJ2-1; 8 nucleotides line up with TRBD1. CDR1 and CDR2 (germline): SGHRS, YFSETQ. The ends lost 7 bases at V and 6 bases at J; junction bases unmatched: 12. This CDR3 spans 15 amino acids. The chain's CDR3 is CASRSLTGEVNEQFF. The CDR3 nucleotides read TGCGCCAGCCGATCACTGACAGGGGAAGTCAATGAGCAGTTCTTC. Using reference TRBV5-1 and TRBJ2-1 for the parts outside the CDR3, the full variable domain is KAGVTQTPRYLIKTRGQQVTLSCSPISGHRSVSWYQQTPGQGLQFLFEYFSETQRNKGNFPGRFSGRQFSNSRSEMNVSTLELGDSALYLCASRSLTGEVNEQFFGPGTRLTVL.

This clonotype was seen only a few times. The rearrangement links TRBV24-1 to TRBJ2-2; a weak D match, TRBD2 (7 bases). The length of the CDR3 is 18 residues. V dropped 3 bases and J dropped 6 bases, with 22 bases sitting between them. CDR1 and CDR2 from the germline V gene are KGHDR and SFDVKD. CDR3: CATSDTAGEQGGAGELFF. In DNA form, the CDR3 reads TGTGCCACCAGTGATACGGCGGGGGAACAGGGAGGTGCCGGGGAGCTGTTTTTT.

The chain uses TRBV20-1 and TRBJ1-2; D unclear. V dropped 0 bases and J dropped 4 bases, with 9 bases sitting between them. This CDR3 is 13 amino acids long. CDR1 and CDR2 (germline): DFQATT, SNEGSKA (reference sequence). CDR3 sequence reads: CSARDRRIYGYTF. The CDR3 DNA is TGCAGTGCTAGAGATAGAAGGATCTATGGCTACACCTTC.

This clonotype was observed a few times. The chain is built from TRBV19 and TRBJ1-5; tentative D call: TRBD1 (6 bases). The CDR3 totals 15 residues. The V end was cut by 8 bases, the J end by 0 bases, with 14 bases between. Germline V gives CDR1 LNHDA, CDR2 SQIVND (reference sequence). Written as DNA, the CDR3 is TGTGCCAGTGGAAGCCCCAGGGGTAGCAATCAGCCCCAGCATTTT. This gives the protein CASGSPRGSNQPQHF.

The chain employs TRBV4-3 and TRBJ2-5; TRBD2 might be the D (6 bases). The V end lost 4 bases, the J end lost 4 bases, and 16 bases lay between the germline ends. There are 15 residues in the CDR3. The V gene's germline CDR1 is LGHNA and CDR2 YSLEER. The CDR3 DNA is TGCGCCAGCAGCCCCCGACTAGGAGTCGGAGAGACCCAGTACTTC. Translated, it gives CASSPRLGVGETQYF.

The V call is TRBV15, the J call TRBJ2-2; no definite D call. Trimming took off 0 bases at V and 7 bases at J, with 6 bases between the two ends. Germline lookup yields CDR1 LNHNV and CDR2 YYDKDF (reference sequence). The CDR3 has 13 amino acids. CDR3 in amino acids: CATSRDLGGELFF. Here the CDR3 DNA reads TGTGCCACCAGCAGAGATTTGGGCGGGGAGCTGTTTTTT.

This clonotype was counted only a few times. This chain joins TRBV11-2 and TRBJ2-5; perhaps TRBD1 as D (6 bases). V lost 5 bases and J lost 4, with 14 bases in between. CDR3 length: 14 amino acids. The V gene's germline CDR1 is SGHAT and CDR2 FQNNGV. In DNA, the CDR3 is TGTGCCAGCAGCCAAGGGGGATTTGGAGAGACCCAGTACTTC. It specifies CASSQGGFGETQYF.